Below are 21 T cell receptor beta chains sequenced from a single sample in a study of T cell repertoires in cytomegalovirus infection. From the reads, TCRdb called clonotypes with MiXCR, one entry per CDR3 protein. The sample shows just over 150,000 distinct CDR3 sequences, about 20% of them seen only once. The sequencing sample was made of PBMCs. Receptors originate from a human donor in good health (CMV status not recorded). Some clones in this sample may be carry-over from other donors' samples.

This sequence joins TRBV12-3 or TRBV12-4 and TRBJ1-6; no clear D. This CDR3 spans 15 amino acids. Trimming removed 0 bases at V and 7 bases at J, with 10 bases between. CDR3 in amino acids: CASSLAFPGNSPLHF. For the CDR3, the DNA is TGTGCCAGCAGTTTAGCGTTTCCCGGGAATTCACCCCTCCACTTT.

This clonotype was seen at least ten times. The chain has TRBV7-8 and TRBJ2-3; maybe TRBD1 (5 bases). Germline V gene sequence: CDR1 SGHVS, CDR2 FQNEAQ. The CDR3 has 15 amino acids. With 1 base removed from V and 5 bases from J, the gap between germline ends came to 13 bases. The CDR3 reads CASSLGGPKGDTQYF. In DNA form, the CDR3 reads TGTGCCAGCAGCTTAGGGGGCCCGAAGGGAGATACGCAGTATTTT.

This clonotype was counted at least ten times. The CDR3 region is CASSPWTGGEQYF. The CDR3 DNA reads as TGTGCCAGCAGCCCGTGGACAGGGGGTGAGCAGTACTTC. The genes are TRBV7-2 and TRBJ2-7; 10 bases line up with TRBD1. CDR1 is SGHTA and CDR2 is FQGNSA in the germline V gene. The V and J ends lost 5 bases and 7 bases, in that order; junction bases with no gene match: 5. This CDR3 has 13 residues.

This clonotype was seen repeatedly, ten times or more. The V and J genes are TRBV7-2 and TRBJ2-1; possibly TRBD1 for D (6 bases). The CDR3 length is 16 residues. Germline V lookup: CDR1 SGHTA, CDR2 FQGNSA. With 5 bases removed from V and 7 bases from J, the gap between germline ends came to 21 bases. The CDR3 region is CASSVTGLYFQNEQFF. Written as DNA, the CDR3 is TGTGCCAGCAGCGTTACAGGGCTCTATTTTCAGAATGAGCAGTTCTTC. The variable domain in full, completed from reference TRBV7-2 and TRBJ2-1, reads GAGVSQSPSNKVTEKGKDVELRCDPISGHTALYWYRQSLGQGLEFLIYFQGNSAPDKSGLPSDRFSAERTGGSVSTLTIQRTQQEDSAVYLCASSVTGLYFQNEQFFGPGTRLTVL.

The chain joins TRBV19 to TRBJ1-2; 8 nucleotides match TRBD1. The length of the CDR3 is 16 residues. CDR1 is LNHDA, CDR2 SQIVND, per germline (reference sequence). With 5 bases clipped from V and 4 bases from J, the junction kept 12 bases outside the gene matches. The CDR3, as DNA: TGTGCCAGTAGTTCCGCCGGGACAGGCGGGGTCTATGGCTACACCTTC. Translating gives CASSSAGTGGVYGYTF.

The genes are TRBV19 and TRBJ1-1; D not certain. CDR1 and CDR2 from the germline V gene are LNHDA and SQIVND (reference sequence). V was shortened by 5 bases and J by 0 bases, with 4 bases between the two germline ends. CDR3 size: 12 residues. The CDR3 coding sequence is TGTGCCAGTAGTGGATTGAACACTGAAGCTTTCTTT. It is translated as CASSGLNTEAFF.

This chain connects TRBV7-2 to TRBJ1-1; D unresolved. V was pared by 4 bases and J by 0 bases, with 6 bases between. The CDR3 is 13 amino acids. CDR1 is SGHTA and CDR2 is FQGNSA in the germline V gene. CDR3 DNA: TGTGCCAGCAGCTCCATGATGAACACTGAAGCTTTCTTT. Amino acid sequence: CASSSMMNTEAFF.

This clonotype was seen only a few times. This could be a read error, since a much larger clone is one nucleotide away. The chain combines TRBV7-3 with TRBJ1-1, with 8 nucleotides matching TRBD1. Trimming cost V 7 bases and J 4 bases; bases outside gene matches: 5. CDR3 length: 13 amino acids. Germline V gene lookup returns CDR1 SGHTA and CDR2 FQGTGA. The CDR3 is CASIRTGSTEAFF. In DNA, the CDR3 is TGTGCCAGCATCCGGACAGGGTCCACTGAAGCTTTCTTT.

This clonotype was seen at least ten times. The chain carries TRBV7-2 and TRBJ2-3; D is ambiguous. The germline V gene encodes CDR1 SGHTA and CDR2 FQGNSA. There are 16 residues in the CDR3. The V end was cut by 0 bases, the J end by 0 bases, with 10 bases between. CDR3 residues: CASSLATLPSTDTQYF. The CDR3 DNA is TGTGCCAGCAGCTTAGCGACTCTTCCTAGCACAGATACGCAGTATTTT. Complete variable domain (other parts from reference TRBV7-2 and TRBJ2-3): GAGVSQSPSNKVTEKGKDVELRCDPISGHTALYWYRQSLGQGLEFLIYFQGNSAPDKSGLPSDRFSAERTGGSVSTLTIQRTQQEDSAVYLCASSLATLPSTDTQYFGPGTRLTVL.

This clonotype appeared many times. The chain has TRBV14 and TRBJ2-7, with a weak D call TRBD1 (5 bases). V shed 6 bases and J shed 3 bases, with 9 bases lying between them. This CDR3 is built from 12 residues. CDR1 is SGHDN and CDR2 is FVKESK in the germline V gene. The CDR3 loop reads CASSGALYEQYF. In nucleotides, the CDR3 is TGTGCCAGCAGTGGGGCACTCTACGAGCAGTACTTC.

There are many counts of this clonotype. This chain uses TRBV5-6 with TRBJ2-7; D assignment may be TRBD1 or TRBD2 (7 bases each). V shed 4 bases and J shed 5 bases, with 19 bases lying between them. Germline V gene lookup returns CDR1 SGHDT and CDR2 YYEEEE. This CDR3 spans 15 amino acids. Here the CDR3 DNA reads TGTGCCAGCAGCAGCGGGGACAGAGCCCCTCACGAGCAGTACTTC. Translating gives CASSSGDRAPHEQYF.

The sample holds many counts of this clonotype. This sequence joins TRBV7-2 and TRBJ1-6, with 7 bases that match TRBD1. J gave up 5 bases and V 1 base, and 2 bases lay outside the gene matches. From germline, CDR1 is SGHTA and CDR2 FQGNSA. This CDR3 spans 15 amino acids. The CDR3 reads CASSLVQGDNSPLHF. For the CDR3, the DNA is TGTGCCAGCAGCTTAGTGCAGGGGGATAATTCACCCCTCCACTTT. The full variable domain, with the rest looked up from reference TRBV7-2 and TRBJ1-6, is GAGVSQSPSNKVTEKGKDVELRCDPISGHTALYWYRQSLGQGLEFLIYFQGNSAPDKSGLPSDRFSAERTGGSVSTLTIQRTQQEDSAVYLCASSLVQGDNSPLHFGNGTRLTVT.

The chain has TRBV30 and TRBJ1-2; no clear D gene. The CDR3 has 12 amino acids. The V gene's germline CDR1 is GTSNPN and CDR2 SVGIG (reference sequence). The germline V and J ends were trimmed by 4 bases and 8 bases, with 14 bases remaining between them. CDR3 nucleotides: TGTGCCTGGACTCCCATGCCTCGGGGCTACACCTTC. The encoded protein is CAWTPMPRGYTF.

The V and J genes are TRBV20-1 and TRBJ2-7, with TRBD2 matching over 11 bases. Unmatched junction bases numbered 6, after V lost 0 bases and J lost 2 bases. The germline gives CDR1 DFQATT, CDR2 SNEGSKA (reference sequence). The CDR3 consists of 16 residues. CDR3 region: CSARDRTSGSPYEQYF. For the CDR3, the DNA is TGCAGTGCTAGAGACCGGACTAGCGGGTCCCCCTACGAGCAGTACTTC.

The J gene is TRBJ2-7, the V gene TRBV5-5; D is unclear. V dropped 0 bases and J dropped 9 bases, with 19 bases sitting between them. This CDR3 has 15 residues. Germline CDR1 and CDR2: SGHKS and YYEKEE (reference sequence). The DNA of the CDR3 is TGTGCCAGCAGCTTGGAGCCGACCGGAGTCCACGTGCAGTACTTC. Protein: CASSLEPTGVHVQYF.

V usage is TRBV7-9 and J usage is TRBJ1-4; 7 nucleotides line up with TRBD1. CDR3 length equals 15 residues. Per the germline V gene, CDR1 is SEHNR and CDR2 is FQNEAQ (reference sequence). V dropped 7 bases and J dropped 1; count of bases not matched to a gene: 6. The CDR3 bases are TGTGCCAGCACCCGGACAGGCCTAACTAATGAAAAACTGTTTTTT. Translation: CASTRTGLTNEKLFF.

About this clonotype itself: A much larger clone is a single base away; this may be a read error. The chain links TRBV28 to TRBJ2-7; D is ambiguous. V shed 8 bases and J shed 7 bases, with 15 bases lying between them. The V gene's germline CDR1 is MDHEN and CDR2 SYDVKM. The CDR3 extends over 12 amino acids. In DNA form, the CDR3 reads TGTGCCAGCTGTGCAAGGCTCACGGAGCAGTACTTC. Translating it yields CASCARLTEQYF.

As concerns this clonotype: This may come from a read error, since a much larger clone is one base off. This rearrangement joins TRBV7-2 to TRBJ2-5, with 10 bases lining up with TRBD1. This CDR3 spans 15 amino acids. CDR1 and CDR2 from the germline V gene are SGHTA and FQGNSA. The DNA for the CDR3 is TGTGCCAGCAGCAGGGACAGGGGTGGGCAAGTGACCCAGTACTTC. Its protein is CASSRDRGGQVTQYF.

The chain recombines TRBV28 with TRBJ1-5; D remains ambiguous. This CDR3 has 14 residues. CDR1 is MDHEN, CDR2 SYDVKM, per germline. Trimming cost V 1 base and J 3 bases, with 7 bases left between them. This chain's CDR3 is CASSLLGFNQPQHF. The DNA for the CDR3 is TGTGCCAGCAGTTTATTGGGTTTCAATCAGCCCCAGCATTTT. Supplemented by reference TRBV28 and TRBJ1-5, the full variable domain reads DVKVTQSSRYLVKRTGEKVFLECVQDMDHENMFWYRQDPGLGLRLIYFSYDVKMKEKGDIPEGYSVSREKKERFSLILESASTNQTSMYLCASSLLGFNQPQHFGDGTRLSIL.

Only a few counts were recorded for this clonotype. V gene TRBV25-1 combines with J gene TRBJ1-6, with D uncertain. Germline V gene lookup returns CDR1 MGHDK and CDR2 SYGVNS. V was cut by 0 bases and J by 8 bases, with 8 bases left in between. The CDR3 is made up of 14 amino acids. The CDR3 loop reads CASSEYSRDSPLHF. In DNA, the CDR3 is TGTGCCAGCAGTGAATATAGTCGTGATTCACCCCTCCACTTT.

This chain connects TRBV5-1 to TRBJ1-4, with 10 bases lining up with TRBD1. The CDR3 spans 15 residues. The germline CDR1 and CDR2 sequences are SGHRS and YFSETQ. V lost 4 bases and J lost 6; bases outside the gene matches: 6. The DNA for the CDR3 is TGCGCCAGCAGCAGAACCGGGACAGGGGATGAAAAACTGTTTTTT. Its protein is CASSRTGTGDEKLFF.